The clone carrying this T cell receptor beta chain was counted at least ten times. The antigen is unknown. TCRdb redid the calling of the RT-PCR reads with MiXCR, one entry per CDR3 protein. The sample records around 650,000 distinct CDR3 sequences, roughly 14% being singletons. The length of the CDR3 is 13 residues. The ends were cut back, 2 bases at V and 3 bases at J, with 8 bases in the middle. Germline CDR1 SGHTA, CDR2 FQGNSA. This sample was included in a study of response to subunit inactivated influenza vaccine. Study-wide results and limits: Authors proposed each seasonal influenza vaccination draws in few new T cells.

The sequenced sample was PBMCs from blood, obtained about 11 days after vaccination. This rearrangement joins TRBV7-2 to TRBJ2-7; a possible D gene is TRBD1 (6 bases). This TCR was sampled from a man over 45 who received an inactivated influenza vaccine. CDR3 loop: CASSLQGNYEQYF. The CDR3 DNA follows: TGTGCCAGCAGCTTACAGGGGAACTACGAGCAGTACTTC.